This T cell receptor beta chain comes out of a study of blood T cell repertoires in COVID-19. Study in general: Material from acute and convalescent COVID-19 was sourced from the United States, Italy and Spain. The analysed material was cDNA or gDNA that came from T cells, B-cell-depleted T cells, or PBMCs.

Authors' methods: Nucleated cell counts were estimated from reference gene primer amplification. Sequencing was performed with immunoSEQ multiplex PCR; in TCRdb, only in-frame clones are kept and a portion is missing. That table supplies the V and J calls and clone size; D and trimming were determined from the DNA. The sample carries 70,000 or so clones, roughly 70% recorded once. Sequenced input: peripheral blood. The TCR comes from a man aged 65 to 85 with acute or convalescent COVID-19.

CDR3 nucleotide sequence: TGTGCCAGCAGTAAAGAGGGCTACACTGAAGCTTTCTTT. It is translated as CASSKEGYTEAFF. The V call is TRBV27, the J call TRBJ1-1; D ambiguous. The CDR3 extends over 13 amino acids. Germline-derived CDR1 and CDR2 are MNHEY and SMNVEV (reference sequence). V lost 5 bases, J lost 3 bases, and 10 bases lay in between.